The clone carrying this T cell receptor beta chain has ten or more counts. There are 15 residues in the CDR3. V was shortened by 0 bases and J by 3 bases, with 12 bases between the two germline ends. Germline V CDR1 and CDR2: MNHEY, SVGAGI. The data originate from a study of identical twins. TCRdb re-analysed the 5' RACE reads in MiXCR, keeping a single row per CDR3 protein. Of 350,000 to 450,000 distinct CDR3 sequences in the sample, roughly 18% are singletons; the top ten hold roughly 12%. The receptor was derived from a man aged 45-60 years in good health. What was sequenced was naive T cells sorted from blood. The chain joins TRBV6-5 to TRBJ2-7; D not certain. CDR3: CASSYSWQVHYEQYF. The DNA for the CDR3 is TGTGCCAGCAGTTACTCCTGGCAGGTCCACTACGAGCAGTACTTC.